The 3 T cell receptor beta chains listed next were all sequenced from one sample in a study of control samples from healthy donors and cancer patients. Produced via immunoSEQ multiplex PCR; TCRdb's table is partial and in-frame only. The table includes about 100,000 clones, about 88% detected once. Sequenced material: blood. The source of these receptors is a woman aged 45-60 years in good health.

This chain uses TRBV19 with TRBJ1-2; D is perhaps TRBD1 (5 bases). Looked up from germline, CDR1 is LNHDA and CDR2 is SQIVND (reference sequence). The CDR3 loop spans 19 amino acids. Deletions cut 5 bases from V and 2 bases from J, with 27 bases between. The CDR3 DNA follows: TGTGCCAGTAGTCCCCCACGCAGGGATCAGTGGGTACTAAACTATGGCTACACCTTC. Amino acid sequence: CASSPPRRDQWVLNYGYTF.

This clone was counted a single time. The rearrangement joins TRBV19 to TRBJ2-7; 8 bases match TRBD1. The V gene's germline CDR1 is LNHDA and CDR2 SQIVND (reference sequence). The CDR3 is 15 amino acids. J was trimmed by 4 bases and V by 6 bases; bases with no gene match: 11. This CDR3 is CASRSLYRGDYEQYF. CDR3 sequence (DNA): TGTGCCAGTAGATCCCTGTACAGGGGGGATTACGAGCAGTACTTC.

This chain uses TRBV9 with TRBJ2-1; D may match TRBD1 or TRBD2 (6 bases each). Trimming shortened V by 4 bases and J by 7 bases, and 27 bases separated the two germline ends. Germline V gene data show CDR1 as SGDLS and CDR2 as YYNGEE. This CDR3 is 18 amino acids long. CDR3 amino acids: CASSPTRGNSASENEQFF. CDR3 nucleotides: TGTGCCAGCAGCCCGACTAGGGGGAATAGTGCCTCGGAGAATGAGCAGTTCTTC.